The rows below give T cell receptor beta chains drawn from one sample of a study of blood T cell repertoires in COVID-19. Clones were read by immunoSEQ multiplex PCR, and TCRdb kept only the in-frame ones, dropping some. The sample lists roughly 250,000 clones, more than 65% occurring once. The sample was peripheral blood. The receptors here all came from a woman aged 40 to 50 with active or convalescent COVID-19. Each CDR3 is given with its conserved first and last residue. The order of the fields is D gene, J gene, clone size, V gene, CDR3 length, CDR3 protein, CDR3 DNA. The D gene is left open where the match is weak. Size values are once, few and many counts, or a class for expanded clones, and some rows have none.

TRBD2 TRBJ2-3 NA TRBV28 16 CASSRLGRGVTDTQYF TGTGCCAGCAGCCGCCTGGGGCGGGGGGTCACAGATACGCAGTATTTT
NA TRBJ1-6 NA TRBV11-2 17 CASSLAGLATYNSPLHF TGTGCCAGCAGCTTAGCGGGGTTGGCCACCTATAATTCACCCCTCCACTTT
NA TRBJ1-2 NA TRBV2 13 CASSELAGYGYTF TGTGCCAGCAGTGAATTGGCAGGCTATGGCTACACCTTC
TRBD2 TRBJ2-3 NA TRBV10-2 16 CASSEPIAGGTDTQYF TGCGCCAGCAGTGAGCCTATAGCGGGGGGGACAGATACGCAGTATTTT
NA TRBJ1-6 NA TRBV7-9 14 CASSFRGQNSPLHF TGTGCCAGCAGCTTCAGGGGACAAAATTCACCCCTCCACTTT
NA TRBJ1-1 NA TRBV10-1 15 CASSESRQAGTEAFF TGCGCCAGCAGTGAGTCCCGACAGGCGGGCACTGAAGCTTTCTTT
NA TRBJ1-1 NA TRBV11-1 13 CASSQSLDTEAFF TGTGCCAGCAGCCAAAGCCTGGACACTGAAGCTTTCTTT
TRBD1 TRBJ1-5 NA TRBV2 13 CASSGTGPQPQHF TGTGCCAGCAGTGGGACAGGGCCCCAGCCCCAGCATTTT
NA TRBJ1-1 NA TRBV2 14 CASSRTFLNTEAFF TGTGCCAGCAGCCGGACATTCTTGAACACTGAAGCTTTCTTT
NA TRBJ1-1 NA TRBV5-1 11 CASSLTGRAFF TGCGCCAGCAGCCTCACAGGGCGCGCTTTCTTT
TRBD1 TRBJ1-4 NA TRBV25-1 14 CASSETGPNEKLFF TGTGCCAGCAGCGAGACAGGGCCTAATGAAAAACTGTTTTTT
TRBD2 TRBJ2-1 NA TRBV28 15 CASLRGGFSYNEQFF TGTGCCAGTCTTCGGGGGGGCTTCTCCTACAATGAGCAGTTCTTC
TRBD1 TRBJ1-5 few TRBV19 15 CASSVDRGRSETQHF TGTGCCAGTAGTGTCGACAGGGGGCGGTCGGAGACCCAGCATTTT
NA TRBJ1-1 once TRBV5-5 14 CASSAITDTAEAFF TGTGCCAGCAGCGCGATTACGGACACGGCTGAAGCTTTCTTT
NA TRBJ2-4 many TRBV4-1 13 CASQGYAKNIQYF TGCGCCAGCCAGGGATACGCCAAAAACATTCAGTACTTC
NA TRBJ1-4 NA TRBV2 16 CASRPGQRSTNEKLFF TGTGCCAGCAGACCCGGACAGCGATCAACTAATGAAAAACTGTTTTTT
NA TRBJ2-2 NA TRBV30 13 CAWSHRVPGELFF TGTGCCTGGAGTCACAGGGTTCCCGGGGAGCTGTTTTTT
NA TRBJ1-2 NA TRBV9 14 CASSVGSHRDGYTF TGTGCCAGCAGCGTAGGGTCCCACAGGGATGGCTACACCTTC
TRBD1 TRBJ1-6 NA TRBV5-4 15 CASSRDRPSSSPLHF TGTGCCAGCAGCCGGGACAGACCCTCTAGTTCACCCCTCCACTTT
TRBD1 TRBJ1-2 NA TRBV2 16 CASSPGPGQDNYGYTF TGTGCCAGCAGTCCCGGACCAGGACAGGACAACTATGGCTACACCTTC
NA TRBJ1-1 NA TRBV18 14 CASSPSSGDTEAFF TGTGCCAGCTCACCGTCGTCCGGGGACACTGAAGCTTTCTTT
TRBD1 TRBJ1-2 NA TRBV27 13 CASSFRDRDGYTF TGTGCCAGCAGTTTCCGGGACAGGGATGGCTACACCTTC
TRBD1 TRBJ1-2 NA TRBV28 15 CASSLYRGLGYGYTF TGTGCCAGCAGTTTATACAGGGGGTTGGGCTATGGCTACACCTTC
NA TRBJ1-3 NA TRBV13 14 CASKYGETGNTIYF TGTGCCAGCAAATACGGGGAGACTGGAAACACCATATATTTT